This TCR beta chain stems from a study of blood T cell repertoires in COVID-19. Germline assignment: CDR1 KGHSH and CDR2 LQKENI. Trimming cost V 3 bases and J 2 bases, with 10 bases left between them. CDR3 length equals 14 residues. In the authors' workflow: Amplification of reference gene primers provided the estimated nucleated cell counts. Profiling relied on immunoSEQ multiplex PCR, and the TCRdb table lists in-frame clones only, not all of them. For V, J and clone size, that table is used; D and trimming come from the DNA. The repertoire holds about 170,000 clones, with around 88% as singletons. This clonotype was sampled from a woman aged 50 to 60 in a cohort exposed to, infected with or recovered from COVID-19 (not recorded which). V is TRBV18 and J is TRBJ1-1; D gene uncertain. Sequencing was performed on PBMCs or T cells enriched from blood (not recorded which). In DNA form, the CDR3 reads TGTGCCAGCTCACCGGCCGGGGAAAACACTGAAGCTTTCTTT. Translation gives CASSPAGENTEAFF.